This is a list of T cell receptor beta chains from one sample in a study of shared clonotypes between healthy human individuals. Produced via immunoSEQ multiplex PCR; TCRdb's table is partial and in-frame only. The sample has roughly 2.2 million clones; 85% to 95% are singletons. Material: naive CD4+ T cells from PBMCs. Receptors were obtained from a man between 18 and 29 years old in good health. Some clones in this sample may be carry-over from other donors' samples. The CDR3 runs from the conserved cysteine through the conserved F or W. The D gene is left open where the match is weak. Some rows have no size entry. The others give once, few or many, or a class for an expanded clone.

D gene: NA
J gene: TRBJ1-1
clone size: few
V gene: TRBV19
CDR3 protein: CASSIEGRRNTEAFF
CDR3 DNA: TGTGCCAGTAGTATAGAGGGCAGGAGGAACACTGAAGCTTTCTTT

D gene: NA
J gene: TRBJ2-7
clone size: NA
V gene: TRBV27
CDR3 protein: CASSLWGGQGAPEQYF
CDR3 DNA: TGTGCCAGCAGTTTATGGGGGGGGCAGGGGGCCCCCGAGCAGTACTTC

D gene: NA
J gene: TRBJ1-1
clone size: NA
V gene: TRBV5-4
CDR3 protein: CASSWGLGTEAFF
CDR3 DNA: TGTGCCAGCAGCTGGGGATTGGGGACTGAAGCTTTCTTT

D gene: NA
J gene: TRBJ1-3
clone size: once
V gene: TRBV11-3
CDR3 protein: CASSQQGTGNTIYF
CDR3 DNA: TGTGCCAGCAGCCAGCAGGGTACTGGAAACACCATATATTTT

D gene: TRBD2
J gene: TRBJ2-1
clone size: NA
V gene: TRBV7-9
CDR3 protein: CASRPGTSGRRTEQFF
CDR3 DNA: TGTGCCAGCAGGCCAGGGACTAGCGGGAGGCGCACTGAGCAGTTCTTC

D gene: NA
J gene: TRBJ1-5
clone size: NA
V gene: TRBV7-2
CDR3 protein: CASSNDGSNQPQHF
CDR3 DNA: TGTGCCAGCAGCAACGACGGTAGCAATCAGCCCCAGCATTTT

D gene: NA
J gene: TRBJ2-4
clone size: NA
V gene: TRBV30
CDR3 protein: CAWGRAPLAKNIQYF
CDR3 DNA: TGTGCCTGGGGTCGGGCGCCTCTAGCCAAAAACATTCAGTACTTC

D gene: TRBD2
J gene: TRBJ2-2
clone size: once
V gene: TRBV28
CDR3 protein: CASWGRTSGSPREDTGELFF
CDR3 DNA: TGTGCCAGCTGGGGTAGGACTAGCGGGAGTCCCCGTGAGGACACCGGGGAGCTGTTTTTT

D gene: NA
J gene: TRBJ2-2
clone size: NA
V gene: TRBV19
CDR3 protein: CASSMTVGGRNTGELFF
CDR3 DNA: TGTGCCAGTAGTATGACGGTCGGGGGCAGAAACACCGGGGAGCTGTTTTTT

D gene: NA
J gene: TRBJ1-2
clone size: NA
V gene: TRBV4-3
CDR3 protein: CASSEGQGRLSGYTF
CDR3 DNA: TGCGCCAGCAGCGAAGGGCAGGGCCGCTTGTCTGGCTACACCTTC

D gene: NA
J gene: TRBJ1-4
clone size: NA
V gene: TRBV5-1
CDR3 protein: CASSQRPSGTLAVGNEKLFF
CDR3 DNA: TGCGCCAGCAGCCAAAGGCCTTCCGGGACACTCGCGGTTGGTAATGAAAAACTGTTTTTT

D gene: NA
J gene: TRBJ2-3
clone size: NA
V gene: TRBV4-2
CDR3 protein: CASSEDFRAGLTQYF
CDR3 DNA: TGTGCCAGCAGCGAGGACTTTAGGGCGGGTCTTACGCAGTATTTT

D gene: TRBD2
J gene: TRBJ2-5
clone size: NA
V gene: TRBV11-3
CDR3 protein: CASSKGLAGGPGETQYF
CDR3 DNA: TGTGCCAGCAGCAAAGGACTAGCGGGAGGGCCGGGAGAGACCCAGTACTTC

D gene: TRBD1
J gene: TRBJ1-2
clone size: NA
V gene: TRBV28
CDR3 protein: CASSLGIDRANYGYTF
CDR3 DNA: TGTGCCAGCAGTTTAGGAATCGACAGGGCTAACTATGGCTACACCTTC

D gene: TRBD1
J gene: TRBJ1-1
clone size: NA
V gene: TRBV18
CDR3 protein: CASSGTTGGGTEAFF
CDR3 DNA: TGTGCCAGCTCCGGGACAACAGGGGGAGGGACTGAAGCTTTCTTT

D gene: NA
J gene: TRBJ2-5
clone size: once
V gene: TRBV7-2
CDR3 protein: CASSLVRVEQYF
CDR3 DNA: TGTGCCAGCAGCTTAGTTCGCGTTGAGCAGTACTTC

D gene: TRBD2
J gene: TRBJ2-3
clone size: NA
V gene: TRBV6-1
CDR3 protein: CASSEGSLAGVVGTDTQYF
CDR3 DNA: TGTGCCAGCAGCGAAGGGAGCCTAGCGGGTGTTGTAGGCACAGATACGCAGTATTTT

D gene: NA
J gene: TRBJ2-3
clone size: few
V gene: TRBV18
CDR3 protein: CASSPSTDTQYF
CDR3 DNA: TGTGCCAGCTCGCCTAGCACAGATACGCAGTATTTT

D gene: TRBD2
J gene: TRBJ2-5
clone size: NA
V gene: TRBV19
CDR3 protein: CASSSRPGGQETQYF
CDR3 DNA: TGTGCCAGTAGTAGCAGACCGGGGGGCCAAGAGACCCAGTACTTC

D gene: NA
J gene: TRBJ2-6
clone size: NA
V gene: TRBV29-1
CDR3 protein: CSVEGHPGANVLTF
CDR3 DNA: TGCAGCGTTGAAGGGCACCCTGGGGCCAACGTCCTGACTTTC

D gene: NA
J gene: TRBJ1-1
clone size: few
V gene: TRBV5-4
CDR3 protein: CASSLLNVNTEAFF
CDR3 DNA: TGTGCCAGCAGCTTGCTAAACGTGAACACTGAAGCTTTCTTT

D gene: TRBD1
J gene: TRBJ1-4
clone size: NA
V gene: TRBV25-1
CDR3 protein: CASSEGGTGREKLFF
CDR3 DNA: TGTGCCAGCAGTGAAGGGGGGACAGGTCGTGAAAAACTGTTTTTT

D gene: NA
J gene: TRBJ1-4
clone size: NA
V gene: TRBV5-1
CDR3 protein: CASSVTGTPAEKLFF
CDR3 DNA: TGCGCCAGCAGCGTAACCGGGACTCCGGCGGAAAAACTGTTTTTT

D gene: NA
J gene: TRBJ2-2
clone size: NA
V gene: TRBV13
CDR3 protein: CASSLAWGQDTGELFF
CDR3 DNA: TGTGCCAGCAGCTTAGCCTGGGGGCAAGACACCGGGGAGCTGTTTTTT

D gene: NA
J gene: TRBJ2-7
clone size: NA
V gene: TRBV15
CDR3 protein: CATSRGGTGHYEQYF
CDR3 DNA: TGTGCCACCAGCAGGGGAGGGACAGGACACTACGAGCAGTACTTC

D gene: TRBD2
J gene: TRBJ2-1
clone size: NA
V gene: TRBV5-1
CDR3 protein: CASSAGTSGSLYEQFF
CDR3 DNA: TGCGCCAGCAGCGCGGGGACTAGCGGGAGCCTCTATGAGCAGTTCTTC

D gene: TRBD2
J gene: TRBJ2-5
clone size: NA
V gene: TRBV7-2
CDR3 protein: CASSLGGGRETQYF
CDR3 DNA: TGTGCCAGCAGCCTCGGCGGGGGGCGGGAGACCCAGTACTTC

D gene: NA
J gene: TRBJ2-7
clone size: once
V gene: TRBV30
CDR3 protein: CAWRKATTYEQYF
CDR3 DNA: TGTGCCTGGAGAAAGGCCACGACCTACGAGCAGTACTTC

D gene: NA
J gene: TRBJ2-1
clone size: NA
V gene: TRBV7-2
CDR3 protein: CASSLVRNEQFF
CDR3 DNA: TGTGCCAGCAGCTTAGTGCGGAATGAGCAGTTCTTC

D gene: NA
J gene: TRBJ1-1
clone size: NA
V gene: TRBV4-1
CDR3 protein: CASSRLQGQGEGNTEAFF
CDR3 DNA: TGCGCCAGCAGCCGCCTACAAGGTCAGGGCGAGGGGAACACTGAAGCTTTCTTT